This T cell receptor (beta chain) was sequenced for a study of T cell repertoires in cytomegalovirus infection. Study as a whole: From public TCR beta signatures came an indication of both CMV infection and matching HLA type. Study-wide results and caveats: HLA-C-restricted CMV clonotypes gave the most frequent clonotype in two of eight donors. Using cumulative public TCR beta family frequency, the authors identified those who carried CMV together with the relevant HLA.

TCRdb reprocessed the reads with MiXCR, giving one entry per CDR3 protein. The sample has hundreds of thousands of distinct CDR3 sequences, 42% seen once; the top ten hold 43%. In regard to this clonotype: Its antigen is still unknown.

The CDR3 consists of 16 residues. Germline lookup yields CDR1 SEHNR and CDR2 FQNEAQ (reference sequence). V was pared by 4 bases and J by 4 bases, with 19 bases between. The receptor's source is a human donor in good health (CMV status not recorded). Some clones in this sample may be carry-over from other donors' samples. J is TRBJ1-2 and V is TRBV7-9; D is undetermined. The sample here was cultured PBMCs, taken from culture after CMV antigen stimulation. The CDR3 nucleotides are TGTGCCAGCAGCTCCCCTCGGGCCCTAATTCCCTATGGCTACACCTTC. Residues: CASSSPRALIPYGYTF.